Below, one T cell receptor beta chain is given with its context. In its sample, this clonotype was seen a few times. What antigen it recognizes has not been identified. No base quality information exists; no much larger clone differs at one position. The CDR1 and CDR2 encoded by the germline V gene are SGHAT and FQNNGV. The CDR3 holds 15 amino acids from the cysteine to the phenylalanine. The DNA shown is the 45-base CDR3, in frame from base 1. Ends trimmed: V by 5 bases, J by 4 bases; bases unmatched to a gene: 6. These data belong to a study of human T cells and chemical hapten exposure (dated by TCRdb to the early 2020s). In terms of the full investigation: For sensitization, 2% DPC in acetone was applied to an approximately 2 cm by approximately 2 cm area of upper inner arm skin. Alopecia areata with under or over 50% scalp involvement, alopecia totalis and alopecia universalis were represented in the patient cohort, which was mostly female. Peripheral blood TCR repertoire changes were tracked in vivo in alopecia patients during primary and secondary sensitization to the hapten diphenylcyclopropenone (DPC). Patch testing was done on the upper back using Finn chambers containing 0.01% DPC, and results were scored after 6 days according to International Contact Dermatitis Research Group standards. Throughout the roughly 25-week study period, patients were also given weekly therapeutic DPC doses on the scalp. Blood for TCR sequencing was provided by twenty-nine alopecia patients at one to four time points (pre-sensitization, 2, 6 and 24 weeks). Patient blood was sampled pre-sensitization (week 0) and at 2, 6 and about 24 weeks after DPC sensitization. Libraries were combined into a pool for sequencing, and differences in TCR yield between samples came mainly from small differences in library volumes within the pool.

Overall study results and their limits: Patch test score was positively correlated with the number of PT1 expanded TCRs, with significance at thresholds 8, 16 and 32 but not at 4. Because all patients had alopecia, a presumed autoimmune disease, the immune response of the patients might differ from that of healthy individuals. After repeated subsampling, the strength of the expansion versus patch-test correlation and the threshold at which it became significant changed. No change with DPC sensitization was found in the number of TCRs above 1 in 1000 frequency, and no evidence of global repertoire structure alterations was found. Compared with pre-sensitization or healthy control sets, expanded TCRs formed significantly more large CDR3 similarity clusters, which is consistent with antigen-driven responses.

The protocol used for the library was RACE. Sequencing took place on a NextSeq 500. Library preparation attached unique molecular identifiers to individual cDNA molecules for quantitative, reproducible TCR counting. For every blood RNA sample, sequencing covered both the TCR alpha and TCR beta chains. On the authors' methods: Samples had a median of around 92,000 TCRs, with a range from roughly 23,224 to 700,000. V, J and CDR3 annotation of the TCR reads was carried out using the Decombinator software suite. Every sample was subsampled to the same number of TCRs (28,000) for the PS versus PT1 abundance plots. TCRs were defined as expanded if absent before sensitization and observed at least eight times at the 2-week time point. TCRdb itself trimmed the public reads at Q25 with fastp, ran MiXCR and retained productive beta chains. Identical CDR3 proteins give one entry, which carries the most common genes and DNA. The V and J calls and clone size are TCRdb's, not the authors'. This sample gives tens of thousands of distinct CDR3 sequences in total; approximately 10% of them show up just once. The ten largest clones take up roughly 7% of the sample.

The label giving this sample's time point can be read as: patch test 2, 6 weeks after DPC sensitization. Per the publication, the treatment or condition label means: therapeutic diphenylcyclopropenone sensitization with weekly scalp DPC. At every patch-test visit, the blood draw took place before the patch test was put on. Eligible patients were aged 18 to 70, diagnosed with alopecia, deemed suitable for DPC therapy, and excluded if pregnant. Total RNA was extracted from unfractionated whole blood collected in Tempus Blood RNA tubes. This material consisted of whole blood, taken in connection with sensitization to the hapten diphenylcyclopropenone (DPC). Rearrangement joined TRBV11-2 to TRBJ1-5, with TRBD1 identical over 9 junction bases. The TCR comes from a woman between 50 and 59 years old with alopecia areata. Some clones in this sample may be carry-over from other donors' samples. The DNA sequence is given as TGTGCCAGCAGCGTCGACAGGGGGTTTAATCAGCCCCAGCATTTT. Translated, it reads CASSVDRGFNQPQHF.